This T cell receptor beta chain comes out of a study of cytomegalovirus exposure and HLA in healthy donors. Use of 60 Vbeta and 13 Jbeta primers characterized the PCR. Profiling relied on immunoSEQ multiplex PCR, and the TCRdb table lists in-frame clones only, not all of them. This table has 150,000 to 200,000 clones, 85% appearing once. Per the germline V gene, CDR1 is MDHEN and CDR2 is SYDVKM. The CDR3 length is 14 residues. Trimming stripped 2 bases from V and 3 bases from J, with 10 bases between. The source of this sequence is a boy between 2 and 10 years old in good health and CMV-seronegative. Sequencing was done on a sample of PBMCs. This chain uses TRBV28 with TRBJ1-2; D is possibly TRBD1 (6 bases). The CDR3 sequence is CASSLGGSYYGYTF. CDR3 in DNA: TGTGCCAGCAGTTTAGGGGGCAGCTACTATGGCTACACCTTC.